Below, 23 T cell receptor beta chains from the same sample are listed, as sequenced in a study of T cell responses to AZD1222 COVID-19 vaccine. Profiled with immunoSEQ multiplex PCR; TCRdb holds only in-frame clones, not every one. This table has approximately 140,000 clones, 91% appearing once. The sequencing used peripheral blood, collected 28 days after the second dose of the MenACWY control vaccine. These receptors were taken from an adult who received the MenACWY meningococcal vaccine as a control.

This sequence joins TRBV3-1 (or the pseudogene TRBV3-2) and TRBJ1-6; 8 nucleotides align to TRBD1. From germline, CDR1 is LGHDT and CDR2 YNNKEL (reference sequence). J was trimmed by 10 bases and V by 4 bases; bases with no gene match: 3. The CDR3 extends over 13 amino acids. The CDR3, as DNA: TGTGCCAGCAGCCTCGACAGGGGCTCACCCCTCCACTTT. Translating gives CASSLDRGSPLHF.

The genes are TRBV20-1 and TRBJ2-7; 7 bases map to TRBD2. V gave up 3 bases and J gave up 6 bases; unmatched junction bases: 2. The CDR3 extends over 11 amino acids. CDR1 is DFQATT, CDR2 SNEGSKA, per germline (reference sequence). CDR3 sequence reads: CSASRGGEQYF. CDR3 nucleotide sequence: TGCAGTGCTAGTCGCGGGGGCGAGCAGTACTTC.

The chain employs TRBV30 and TRBJ1-4; D call uncertain. The V gene lost 2 bases and the J gene lost 8 bases, with 15 bases spanning the gap. The CDR3 extends over 14 amino acids. The germline V gene has CDR1 GTSNPN and CDR2 SVGIG (reference sequence). CDR3 coding DNA: TGTGCCTGGAGTTTAGATCCCCTGGGGGAAAAACTGTTTTTT. As protein: CAWSLDPLGEKLFF.

This chain connects TRBV28 to TRBJ1-1; D gene ambiguous. CDR3 length: 12 amino acids. Trimming cost V 2 bases and J 5 bases, with 6 bases left between them. CDR1 MDHEN and CDR2 SYDVKM come from the germline V gene. Written as DNA, the CDR3 is TGTGCCAGCAGTTTAGGGGTAACTGAAGCTTTCTTT. Protein sequence: CASSLGVTEAFF. The variable domain in full, completed from reference TRBV28 and TRBJ1-1, reads DVKVTQSSRYLVKRTGEKVFLECVQDMDHENMFWYRQDPGLGLRLIYFSYDVKMKEKGDIPEGYSVSREKKERFSLILESASTNQTSMYLCASSLGVTEAFFGQGTRLTVV.

With respect to this clone: Other DNA sequences within the sample encode an identical CDR3. V gene TRBV5-1 combines with J gene TRBJ2-5; D not certain. Germline-derived CDR1 and CDR2 are SGHRS and YFSETQ. The CDR3 spans 11 residues. Trimming left V 4 bases short and J 2 bases short, with 3 bases between. CDR3 loop: CASSLQETQYF. In nucleotides, the CDR3 is TGCGCCAGCAGCCTGCAAGAGACCCAGTACTTC.

The chain combines TRBV4-2 with TRBJ2-5; 8 bases are shared with TRBD2. Germline V CDR1 and CDR2: LGHNA, YNFKEQ. This CDR3 is 17 amino acids long. The trim removed 1 base at V and 4 bases at J, leaving 11 bases unmatched. The CDR3 sequence: CASSQASGAGGGETQYF. The CDR3 bases are TGTGCCAGCAGCCAAGCTTCCGGGGCGGGAGGAGGAGAGACCCAGTACTTC.

The J gene is TRBJ1-1, the V gene TRBV6-5; D gene ambiguous. The germline V gene has CDR1 MNHEY and CDR2 SVGAGI. This CDR3 region has 13 residues. V lost 6 bases to trimming and J lost 8 bases, with 16 bases between them. The chain's CDR3 is CASRLQATNEAFF. CDR3 DNA: TGTGCCAGCAGATTACAAGCAACAAACGAAGCTTTCTTT.

V is TRBV5-1 and J is TRBJ2-5; D is undetermined. The CDR3 runs to 14 residues. Germline CDR1 reads SGHRS; CDR2 reads YFSETQ. The V end lost 4 bases, the J end lost 2 bases, and 12 bases lay between the germline ends. The CDR3 region has the DNA TGCGCCAGCAGCCCCCCCCCGGATCAAGAGACCCAGTACTTC. Amino acids: CASSPPPDQETQYF.

The table lists this clone with a count of one. The gene calls are TRBV18 and TRBJ2-5; TRBD1 might be the D (5 bases). V shed 1 base and J shed 5 bases, with 20 bases lying between them. Germline CDR1 reads KGHSH; CDR2 reads LQKENI. The CDR3 runs 17 residues. In DNA form, the CDR3 reads TGTGCCAGCTCACCACAGTTGGTTCAGGGTTTGAGGGAGACCCAGTACTTC. Its translation is CASSPQLVQGLRETQYF.

The V call is TRBV12-3 or TRBV12-4, the J call TRBJ1-6; no clear D. V lost 7 bases, J lost 8 bases, and 12 bases lay in between. The CDR3 runs 13 residues. CDR3 amino acids: CASTLSRYSPLHF. For the CDR3, the DNA is TGTGCCAGCACCCTTAGTAGATATTCACCCCTCCACTTT.

The rearrangement joins TRBV27 to TRBJ1-4, with no clear D. The V end was cut by 5 bases, the J end by 0 bases, with 13 bases between. This CDR3 is built from 16 residues. Germline V gene sequence: CDR1 MNHEY, CDR2 SMNVEV (reference sequence). The CDR3 nucleotides are TGTGCCAGCAGTCAGCATTCGAATCCAACTAATGAAAAACTGTTTTTT. It encodes CASSQHSNPTNEKLFF.

The chain couples TRBV7-3 to TRBJ2-2, with D uncertain. V was trimmed by 4 bases and J by 7 bases, leaving 10 bases between them. This CDR3 region has 13 residues. CDR1 is SGHTA and CDR2 is FQGTGA in the germline V gene. The CDR3 DNA follows: TGTGCCAGCAGCTCAAGGGCAGGCGGGGAGCTGTTTTTT. Amino acids: CASSSRAGGELFF.

The V and J genes are TRBV5-5 and TRBJ2-3, with D unclear. Germline V lookup: CDR1 SGHKS, CDR2 YYEKEE (reference sequence). This CDR3 spans 15 amino acids. The V end lost 3 bases, the J end lost 0 bases, and 11 bases lay between the germline ends. The CDR3 loop reads CASSSLTTSTDTQYF. The CDR3 DNA sequence: TGTGCCAGCAGCTCCCTGACAACTAGCACAGATACGCAGTATTTT.

V usage is TRBV6-5 and J usage is TRBJ1-2; no definite D call. The CDR3 runs 14 residues. With 0 bases removed from V and 4 bases from J, the gap between germline ends came to 9 bases. Germline-derived CDR1 and CDR2 are MNHEY and SVGAGI. CDR3 in DNA: TGTGCCAGCAGTTACTCCCCCCGGGGCTATGGCTACACCTTC. Protein: CASSYSPRGYGYTF.

The chain has TRBV11-2 and TRBJ2-2, with D perhaps matching TRBD1 (5 bases). Per germline, CDR1 SGHAT and CDR2 FQNNGV. The CDR3 runs to 12 residues. Trimming took off 6 bases at V and 4 bases at J, with 6 bases between the two ends. The CDR3 here is CASRDTTGELFF. The CDR3 DNA reads TGTGCCAGCAGGGACACCACCGGGGAGCTGTTTTTT.

The rearrangement joins TRBV28 to TRBJ2-3; D is undetermined. The germline V gene encodes CDR1 MDHEN and CDR2 SYDVKM. V lost 5 bases and J lost 2, with 5 bases in between. The CDR3 loop spans 12 amino acids. The CDR3 spells CASSIDTDTQYF. CDR3 bases: TGTGCCAGCAGTATAGACACAGATACGCAGTATTTT.

This rearrangement joins TRBV5-6 to TRBJ2-1; 13 nucleotides agree with TRBD2. The trim removed 4 bases at V and 2 bases at J, leaving 3 bases unmatched. The CDR3 has 16 amino acids. Germline V gene lookup returns CDR1 SGHDT and CDR2 YYEEEE. The CDR3 is CASSRTSGGAYNEQFF. CDR3 DNA sequence: TGTGCCAGCAGCCGAACTAGCGGGGGGGCCTACAATGAGCAGTTCTTC. Based on the CDR3 plus reference TRBV5-6 and TRBJ2-1, the full variable domain is DAGVTQSPTHLIKTRGQQVTLRCSPKSGHDTVSWYQQALGQGPQFIFQYYEEEERQRGNFPDRFSGHQFPNYSSELNVNALLLGDSALYLCASSRTSGGAYNEQFFGPGTRLTVL.

The chain carries TRBV4-1 and TRBJ1-4; 7 bases agree with TRBD1. V lost 4 bases and J lost 8; bases outside the gene matches: 10. The CDR3 is 15 amino acids. Germline V gene lookup returns CDR1 MGHRA and CDR2 YSYEKL. CDR3 region: CASSPSDRVNEKLFF. The CDR3 nucleotides are TGCGCCAGCAGCCCATCAGACAGGGTTAACGAAAAACTGTTTTTT.

This rearrangement joins TRBV7-3 to TRBJ2-1; D remains unclear. CDR3 size: 15 residues. From germline, CDR1 is SGHTA and CDR2 FQGTGA. The V end lost 6 bases, the J end lost 8 bases, and 20 bases lay between the germline ends. CDR3 sequence reads: CASSPSGFPGDEQFF. CDR3 bases: TGTGCCAGCAGTCCAAGTGGCTTTCCTGGTGATGAGCAGTTCTTC.

The chain carries TRBV5-1 and TRBJ1-2, with TRBD1 matching over 8 bases. V was clipped by 1 base and J by 4 bases; unmatched bases: 3. The germline gives CDR1 SGHRS, CDR2 YFSETQ. The CDR3 consists of 14 residues. The CDR3 here is CASSLIGQGYGYTF. CDR3 nucleotides: TGCGCCAGCAGCTTGATCGGACAGGGCTATGGCTACACCTTC. The full variable domain, its missing parts supplied by reference TRBV5-1 and TRBJ1-2, is KAGVTQTPRYLIKTRGQQVTLSCSPISGHRSVSWYQQTPGQGLQFLFEYFSETQRNKGNFPGRFSGRQFSNSRSEMNVSTLELGDSALYLCASSLIGQGYGYTFGSGTRLTVV.

This chain uses TRBV6-2 or TRBV6-3 with TRBJ1-1; the D gene is possibly TRBD1 (5 bases). Germline V gene data show CDR1 as MNHEY and CDR2 as SVGEGT. V was clipped by 1 base and J by 2 bases, with 14 bases between them. There are 16 residues in the CDR3. The CDR3 region is CASSYFADRLNTEAFF. The CDR3 DNA sequence: TGTGCCAGCAGTTACTTCGCCGACAGACTTAACACTGAAGCTTTCTTT.

The chain recombines TRBV12-3 or TRBV12-4 with TRBJ2-5; 7 bases line up with TRBD1. The CDR3 extends over 13 amino acids. The ends lost 4 bases at V and 5 bases at J; junction bases unmatched: 4. CDR3 sequence reads: CASSSRGLETQYF. CDR3 coding DNA: TGTGCCAGCAGTTCCAGGGGGTTGGAGACCCAGTACTTC.

The chain recombines TRBV29-1 with TRBJ1-2; D call uncertain. Germline V gene lookup returns CDR1 SQVTM and CDR2 ANQGSEA. The CDR3 runs to 12 residues. V was clipped by 3 bases and J by 6 bases, with 11 bases between them. The CDR3 region is CSVDGQPDGYTF. Here the CDR3 DNA reads TGCAGCGTTGATGGGCAGCCGGATGGCTACACCTTC.